This T cell receptor (beta chain) was retrieved from a study of cytomegalovirus exposure and HLA in healthy donors (dated by TCRdb to about 2017). In terms of the full investigation: An earlier analysis of several hundred of the donors reported approximately 270 Gb of sequence data and more than 90 million unique TCR beta sequences from approximately 180 million T cells. All discovery cohort repertoires had been generated using a single sequencing platform. The study aimed to test whether signatures of past pathogen exposure could be identified by cataloging public T cell receptors. A later analysis re-analyzed previously published TCR beta repertoires from several hundred donors and added high-resolution HLA genotyping to study TCR occurrence patterns. The T cell repertoires of roughly 660 subjects were profiled by immunosequencing and related to cytomegalovirus serostatus. High-throughput TCR immunosequencing, statistical association of individual TCRs with disease status, and machine learning were combined to predict cytomegalovirus infection status. In a later genetic analysis, genome-wide SNP genotypes for about 65% of the 666 donors were used, and that subset was treated as a discovery cohort. Because of strong linkage in the cohort, a handful of DR-DQ haplotypes were treated as single units for association and clustering. Among 350 to 400 genotyped donors of the cohort, an average of approximately 240,000 unique TCR beta nucleotide sequences were sequenced per donor, roughly 18% of them non-productive. In an earlier analysis of about 590 of the donors, high-throughput TCR beta sequencing was used to judge whether each TCR beta V gene segment behaved as functional or pseudogenic. Roughly 300 gigabases of sequencing data and around 85 million unique TCR sequences made up an early release that covered over 550 HLA-typed donors. Alongside the repertoire data, information on donor age, sex, ethnicity and CMV serostatus was compiled. In addition to the first cohort of around 670 subjects, a separate validation cohort of 130 or so different subjects was used. The later analysis used no new phenotypic data to find candidate immune exposures, relying instead on TCR beta sequences and their occurrence across donors. The number of typed donors differed by locus: roughly 629-630 for A, B, C, DRB1 and DQB1; approximately 530 for DQA1; fewer than 610 for DPA1; and roughly 470 for DPB1. HLA typing included class I and class II loci at four-digit resolution. The genetic ancestry cluster associated with self-reported Caucasian donors included about 81% of the 398 genotyped donors.

A note on this clone: No cognate antigen has been identified for it. The input lacks base qualities; no much larger clone sits a single base away.

Library preparation was by the immunoSEQ multiplex PCR assay. For the multiplex PCR, a mixture combining 60 forward primers for TCR Vbeta segments and 13 reverse primers for TCR Jbeta segments was used. Amplification of the CDR3 region of rearranged TCR beta genes was performed with a multiplex PCR assay on genomic DNA. The Illumina HiSeq System was used to sequence the amplified TCR beta libraries as 87-base-pair reads. The original pipeline was this. Across the 500 to 700 repertoires, a later analysis counted tens of millions of unique TCR beta chains, 9.5 million to 13 million of which were shared by at least two donors. Raw reads were error-corrected and collapsed into unique sequences by a nearest-neighbor algorithm in which closely related sequences were merged to remove PCR and sequencing errors. V, D and J gene segments were assigned by aligning CDR3 sequences to IMGT reference sequences. For a sequence to be retained, a match of at least six nucleotides to both a V gene segment and a J gene segment was required. Rearrangements were called productive when the CDR3 lacked stop codons and stayed in frame with V and J; all others were non-productive. CDR3 was defined by IMGT convention, running from the second conserved V-encoded cysteine to the conserved J-encoded phenylalanine. In an earlier analysis of more than 550 of the donors, sequences lacking an unambiguous match to a single V gene segment were excluded. An earlier analysis of 450 to 650 of the donors called V segments functional above 56.7% productive rearrangements and segregating when the between-donor standard deviation exceeded 5%. A statistical classification framework was built for diagnosing cytomegalovirus status from the catalog of TCR beta chain sequences. V and J gene assignment, in a later analysis, came from comparing TCR nucleotide sequences with IMGT/GENE-DB human TR gene sequences. Using the TCRdist pipeline, a later analysis assigned CDR3 sequences along with most-parsimonious VDJ recombination scenarios. A later analysis defined each TCR beta chain by its CDR3 amino acid sequence plus V-gene family, and excluded reads lacking a unique V-gene family. As a way to deal with suspected cross-contamination and a sequencing artifact, a later analysis dropped 450 to 700 nucleotide sequences that were highly shared and had low generation probability. In a later analysis, a clonal expansion index for each public chain was calculated from normalized within-repertoire ranks of inferred template counts. In a later analysis, generation probabilities were computed using a VDJ recombination model fitted to out-of-frame rearrangements, and the results were checked against IGoR. A later analysis scored TCR-TCR, TCR-HLA and TCR-CMV co-occurrence with hypergeometric tests, applying a repertoire-size bias correction to TCR pairs. To estimate false discovery rates, a later analysis permuted the HLA or CMV assignments 20 times. In a later analysis, co-occurring TCRs were grouped using DBSCAN, and TCRdist sequence similarity was added for clustering within HLA-allele-positive subsets. For co-occurrence clustering, repertoires with fewer than 30,000 or more than 120,000 public chains were excluded, along with roughly 5 repertoires with anomalous nucleotide sharing. TCRdb stores this immuneACCESS table with in-frame sequences only. Part of the clones is absent; in the studies checked, under half of the shortfall reflects unresolved V genes, and no reason is known for the rest. The V and J calls and clone size come from that table; D and trimming were worked out from the DNA. Present in this sample are about 300,000 clones, roughly 85% of which were seen just once. The ten top clones hold less than 4% of the sample.

The cohort comprised approximately 700 healthy bone marrow donors. Cohort members were all nominally healthy when sampled, although unrecorded immune exposures were likely present. The donor was CMV seropositive and was included in the group of 250 to 300 seropositive cohort members. Every donor gave a peripheral blood sample, and the peripheral blood mononuclear cells from that sample were used for TCR beta sequencing. Genomic DNA was extracted from the blood cell samples with the Qiagen DNeasy Blood Extraction Kit. V loses 8 bases of germline sequence and J loses 3 bases, and the interval between the two ends is 18 bases. The CDR3 contains 15 residues, cysteine and phenylalanine counted. Kept here is only the CDR3 DNA, which spans 45 bases and is read in frame from base 1. The germline V gene encodes CDR1 LGHNA and CDR2 YSLEER. Study-wide findings and limitations: In an earlier analysis of more than 500 of the donors, most TCR beta V segments appeared in productive rearrangements about 87% or about 30% of the time, broadly matching IMGT annotations. Correlated functional status among segregating V segments might be attributable to linkage disequilibrium, but an unknown experimental factor could not be ruled out. Three of the identified cytomegalovirus-associated TCR beta chains were confirmed in vitro to be specific for cytomegalovirus antigens. In both the original and validation cohorts, the classifier was reported to diagnose cytomegalovirus status with high specificity and sensitivity. The earlier analysis of approximately 540 of the donors excluded some 15 rarely observed V segments, including chromosome 9 orphons, because counts were too low. Because HLA typing was unavailable for some donors at each locus, only the typed subset was used in association tests. CMV serostatus was the only immune exposure information available for the cohort. In a later analysis, HLA-associated TCR beta chains showed more clonal expansion and lower generation probabilities than non-associated chains that were equally common. A group of highly shared sequence variants was considered likely to be a technical artifact of the sequencing pipeline. A total of about 180 TCR beta chains were listed by the study as associated with cytomegalovirus. Across donors, most TCR sequences were observed very rarely, whereas some public TCRs were present in many individuals. In a later genetic analysis, a missense DCLRE1C variant was associated with V-gene and J-gene trimming of TCR beta chains, and the association was replicated in an independent cohort. In this cohort, only TCR beta chains were sequenced, and detectable features were limited by the absence of alpha or paired-chain data. Compared with the 666-donor mean, donors in an Asian-associated ancestry cluster had fewer N-insertions in productive TCRs, according to a later genetic analysis. In a later analysis, most CMV-associated TCR beta chains were found to appear HLA-restricted, with HLA associations seemingly driven largely by CMV exposure. The presence/absence analyses assumed that sequencing depth was roughly uniform across donors, and that assumption may not be true. Strong co-occurrence of HLA alleles, especially DR and DQ, made assigning TCR associations to individual alleles difficult. In a later analysis, TCR association rates were found to vary across HLA loci, with the most associated TCRs seen for DRB1 alleles and the fewest for HLA-C alleles. In a later analysis, 16,951 TCR beta sequences were associated with specific HLA alleles at a false discovery rate of 0.05. It was suggested by the authors that the approach could potentially be generalized to other disease states and immunological phenotypes. The 87-base-pair reads could not distinguish some IMGT-functional V segments, including TRBV6-2 and TRBV6-3, so those segments were excluded. A further reported finding was that TCR beta sequences accurately predicted the HLA-A and HLA-B alleles for most subjects in the first cohort. A later analysis reported that several top co-occurrence clusters appeared linked to parvovirus B19, influenza, CMV and Epstein-Barr virus.

Sequenced: PBMCs. This chain joins TRBV4-3 to TRBJ2-3, and the D gene may be TRBD2, 7 bases matching. This receptor was obtained from a middle-aged man in good health and CMV-seropositive. The CDR3 here reads CASGPEGGWTDTQYF. The DNA sequence is given as TGCGCCAGCGGGCCGGAGGGGGGGTGGACAGATACGCAGTATTTT.